The 9 T cell receptor beta chains in this list originate from one sample, sequenced in a study of post-analysis software for immune sequencing data. The authors incorporated unique molecular identifiers into the TCR beta cDNA libraries. TCRdb ran MiXCR on the PCR reads and lists one entry per CDR3 protein. The table lists hundreds of thousands of distinct CDR3 sequences, roughly 35% of them singletons, with around 15% in the top ten. Their antigen targets remain unknown. Notes on the study in general: Higher frequency in patients than in controls was seen for roughly five TRBV segments, with TRBV5-6, TRBV5-1 and TRBV20-1 among them.

The sequenced sample consisted of blood. These receptors were collected from a girl aged 10 to 17 with multiple sclerosis.

The chain has TRBV29-1 and TRBJ2-3; maybe TRBD1 (6 bases). V dropped 5 bases and J dropped 2 bases, with 11 bases sitting between them. The CDR3 spans 13 residues. CDR1 is SQVTM, CDR2 ANQGSEA, per germline. The CDR3 DNA sequence: TGCAGCGTTCCCACAGGGTCCACAGATACGCAGTATTTT. It codes for CSVPTGSTDTQYF.

The rearrangement joins TRBV6-1 to TRBJ2-7; 11 bases align to TRBD1. Germline CDR1 and CDR2: MNHNS and SASEGT. The J segment lost 5 bases and the V segment lost 8 bases, leaving 8 bases of the junction unmatched. CDR3 length: 14 residues. CDR3 bases: TGTGCCAGCGGGTTAAGGGACAGGGGGAACGAGCAGTACTTC. Its translation: CASGLRDRGNEQYF.

The chain recombines TRBV7-9 with TRBJ1-2; D unclear. Germline CDR1 is SEHNR and CDR2 is FQNEAQ (reference sequence). The germline V and J ends were trimmed by 0 bases and 2 bases, with 16 bases remaining between them. The CDR3 is 17 amino acids. CDR3 nucleotides: TGTGCCAGCAGCTTAGCCATGGTCGGGGAAGGGAACTATGGCTACACCTTC. Translating it yields CASSLAMVGEGNYGYTF.

This clonotype was seen more than once but under ten times. The CDR3 protein is CASQSLGGAGETQYF. DNA for the CDR3: TGTGCCAGCCAATCACTCGGGGGGGCTGGAGAGACCCAGTACTTC. The rearrangement joins TRBV7-9 to TRBJ2-5; TRBD2 matches at 8 bases. The CDR3 runs 15 residues. CDR1 and CDR2 (germline): SEHNR, FQNEAQ (reference sequence). V gave up 8 bases and J gave up 4 bases; unmatched junction bases: 12.

About this clonotype: A read error may produce the germline difference seen at one junction end. The chain recombines TRBV7-2 with TRBJ2-7, with D perhaps TRBD2 (5 bases). The J call is in doubt because the DNA end fits TRBJ2-5 better. The CDR3 is 14 residues long. Germline CDR1 is SGHTA and CDR2 is FQGNSA. CDR3 protein: CAGSDRDNLETQYF. The CDR3 coding sequence is TGTGCCGGCAGCGACCGGGATAACTTAGAGACCCAGTACTTC.

V usage is TRBV20-1 and J usage is TRBJ2-1; 12 positions match TRBD2. CDR3 length equals 16 residues. The germline gives CDR1 DFQATT, CDR2 SNEGSKA (reference sequence). J gave up 9 bases and V 0 bases, and 9 bases lay outside the gene matches. CDR3: CSARDGLAGGPSEQFF. CDR3 nucleotides: TGCAGTGCTAGAGACGGGCTAGCGGGGGGGCCGAGTGAGCAGTTCTTC.

V gene TRBV20-1 combines with J gene TRBJ2-3; 12 bases map to TRBD2. From germline, CDR1 is DFQATT and CDR2 SNEGSKA (reference sequence). Trimming removed 3 bases from V and 4 bases from J; junction bases left unmatched: 8. CDR3 length: 16 amino acids. The CDR3 is CSASQLAGGFADTQYF. The CDR3 region has the DNA TGCAGTGCTAGTCAACTAGCGGGGGGCTTCGCAGATACGCAGTATTTT.

The V call is TRBV27, the J call TRBJ1-1; no reliable D call. Trimming removed 3 bases from V and 1 base from J, with 12 bases in between. This CDR3 has 15 amino acids. Looked up from germline, CDR1 is MNHEY and CDR2 is SMNVEV (reference sequence). As DNA, the CDR3 is TGTGCCAGCAGTTTCGTGTGGCAGAAGAACACTGAAGCTTTCTTT. Protein product: CASSFVWQKNTEAFF.

This chain uses TRBV7-2 with TRBJ1-2, with 7 nucleotides matching TRBD1. Losses at the gene ends were 3 bases for V and 7 bases for J; bases not matched to a gene: 11. The germline CDR1 and CDR2 sequences are SGHTA and FQGNSA. The CDR3 totals 15 residues. CDR3 coding DNA: TGTGCCAGCAGCTTTTTGGGCCAGGGGGATGGTGGCTACACCTTC. It is translated as CASSFLGQGDGGYTF.